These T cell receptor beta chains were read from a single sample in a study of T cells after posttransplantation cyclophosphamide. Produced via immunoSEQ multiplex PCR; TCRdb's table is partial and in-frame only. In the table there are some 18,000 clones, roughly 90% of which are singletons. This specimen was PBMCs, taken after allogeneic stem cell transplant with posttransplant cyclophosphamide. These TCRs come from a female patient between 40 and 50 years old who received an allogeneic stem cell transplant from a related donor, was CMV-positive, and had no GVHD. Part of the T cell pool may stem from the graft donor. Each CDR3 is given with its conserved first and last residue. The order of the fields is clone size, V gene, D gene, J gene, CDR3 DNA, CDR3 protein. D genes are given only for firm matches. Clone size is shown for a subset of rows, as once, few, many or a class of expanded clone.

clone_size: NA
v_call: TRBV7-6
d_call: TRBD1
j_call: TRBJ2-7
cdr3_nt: TGTGCCAGCAGCTTGAGGGACAGGGGAATTGGGGAGCAGTACTTC
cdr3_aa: CASSLRDRGIGEQYF

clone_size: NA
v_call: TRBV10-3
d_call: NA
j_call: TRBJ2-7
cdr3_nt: TGTGCCATCAGTGAGGCGGGACAGCTTTCCTACGAGCAGTACTTC
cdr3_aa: CAISEAGQLSYEQYF

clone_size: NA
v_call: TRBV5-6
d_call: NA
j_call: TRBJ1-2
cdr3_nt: TGTGCCAGCAGCATCATCTTGGGGCCCCCGACGACGGATAACTATGGCTACACCTTC
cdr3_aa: CASSIILGPPTTDNYGYTF

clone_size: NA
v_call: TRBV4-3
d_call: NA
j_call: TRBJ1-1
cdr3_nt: TGCGCCAGCAGCCAAGATCCCAGAGGCACTGAAGCTTTCTTT
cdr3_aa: CASSQDPRGTEAFF

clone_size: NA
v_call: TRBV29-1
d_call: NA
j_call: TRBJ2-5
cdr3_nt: TGCAGCGTTGGTAGGGGGGGTAGGGAGACCCAGTACTTC
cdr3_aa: CSVGRGGRETQYF

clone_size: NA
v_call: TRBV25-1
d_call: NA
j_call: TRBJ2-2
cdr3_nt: TGTGCCAGCAATCCAGGGTCGGCGGGAAACACCGGGGAGCTGTTTTTT
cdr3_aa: CASNPGSAGNTGELFF

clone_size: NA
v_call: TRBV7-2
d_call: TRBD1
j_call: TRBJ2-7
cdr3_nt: TGTGCCAGCAGCCGCCGGGTCGGGACAGCCTACGAGCAGTACTTC
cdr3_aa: CASSRRVGTAYEQYF

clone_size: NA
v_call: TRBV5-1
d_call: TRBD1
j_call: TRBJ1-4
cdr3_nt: TGCGCCAGCAGCGGGGGGACAGTTAATGAAAAACTGTTTTTT
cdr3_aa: CASSGGTVNEKLFF

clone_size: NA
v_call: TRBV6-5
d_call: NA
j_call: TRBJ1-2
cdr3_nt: TGTGCCAGCAGTGACGCAGGGGTGCACTATGGCTACACCTTC
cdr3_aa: CASSDAGVHYGYTF

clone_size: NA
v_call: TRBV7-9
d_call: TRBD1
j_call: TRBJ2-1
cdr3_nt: TGTGCCAGCAGGCGGACAGGGGCCTACAATGAGCAGTTCTTC
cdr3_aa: CASRRTGAYNEQFF

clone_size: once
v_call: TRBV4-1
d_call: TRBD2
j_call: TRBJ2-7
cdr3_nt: TGCGCCAGCAGCCAGACTAGCGGGTACTACGAGCAGTACTTC
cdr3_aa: CASSQTSGYYEQYF

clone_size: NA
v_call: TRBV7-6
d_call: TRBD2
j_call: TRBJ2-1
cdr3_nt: TGTGCCAGCAGCTTAGCCCCTAGCGGGGATGGCGGCGTGAACTACAATGAGCAGTTCTTC
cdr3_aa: CASSLAPSGDGGVNYNEQFF

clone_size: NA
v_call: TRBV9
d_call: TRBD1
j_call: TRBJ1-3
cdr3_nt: TGTGCCAGCAGCGGGCAGGGACAGGGGGGGGACACCATATATTTT
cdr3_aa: CASSGQGQGGDTIYF

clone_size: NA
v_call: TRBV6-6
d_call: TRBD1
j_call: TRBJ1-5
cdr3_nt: TGTGCCAGCAGTAGGGACAGGGGGCGCGATCAGCCCCAGCATTTT
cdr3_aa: CASSRDRGRDQPQHF

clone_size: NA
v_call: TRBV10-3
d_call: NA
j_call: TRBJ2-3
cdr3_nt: TGTGCCATCAGGATGACAGATCCAGATACGCAGTATTTT
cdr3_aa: CAIRMTDPDTQYF

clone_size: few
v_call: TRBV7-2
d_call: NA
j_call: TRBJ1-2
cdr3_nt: TGTGCCAGCAGCTTAGGACAGGCGATCGGCTACACCTTC
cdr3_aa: CASSLGQAIGYTF

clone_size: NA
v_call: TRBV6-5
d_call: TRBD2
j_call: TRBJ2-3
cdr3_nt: TGTGCCAGCAGCACCTTTCAGCGGGAGACAGATACGCAGTATTTT
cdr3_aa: CASSTFQRETDTQYF

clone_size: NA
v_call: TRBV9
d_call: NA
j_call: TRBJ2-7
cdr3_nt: TGTGCCAGCAGCGTAGGATCCGCTAGGGGCGAGCAGTACTTC
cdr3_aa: CASSVGSARGEQYF

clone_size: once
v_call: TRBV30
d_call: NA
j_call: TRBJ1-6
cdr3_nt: TGTGCCTGGAGTGTAAGGAGGACCTATAATTCACCCCTCCACTTT
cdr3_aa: CAWSVRRTYNSPLHF

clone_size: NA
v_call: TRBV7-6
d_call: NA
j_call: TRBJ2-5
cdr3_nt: TGTGCCAGCAGCTTGGCCGATCAAGAGACCCAGTACTTC
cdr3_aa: CASSLADQETQYF

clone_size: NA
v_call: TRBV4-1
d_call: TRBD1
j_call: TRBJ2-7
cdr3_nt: TGCGCCAGCAGCGCCGCCTTAACAGGGGGTCACCACGAGCAGTACTTC
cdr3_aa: CASSAALTGGHHEQYF

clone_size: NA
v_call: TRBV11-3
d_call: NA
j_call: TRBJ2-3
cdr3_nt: TGTGCCAGCAGCTTTGAGGGCGCGGGTACGCAGTATTTT
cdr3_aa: CASSFEGAGTQYF

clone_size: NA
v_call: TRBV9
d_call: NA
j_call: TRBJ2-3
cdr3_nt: TGTGCCAGCAATAGGGGGGGGACCACAGATACGCAGTATTTT
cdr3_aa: CASNRGGTTDTQYF

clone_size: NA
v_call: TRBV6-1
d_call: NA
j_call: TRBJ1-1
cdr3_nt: TGTGCCAGCAGTGTAAAAGGGGGGAACACTGAAGCTTTCTTT
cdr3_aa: CASSVKGGNTEAFF

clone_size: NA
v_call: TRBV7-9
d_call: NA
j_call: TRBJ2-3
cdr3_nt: TGTGCCAGCGGAGAGATCACAGATACGCAGTATTTT
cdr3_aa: CASGEITDTQYF

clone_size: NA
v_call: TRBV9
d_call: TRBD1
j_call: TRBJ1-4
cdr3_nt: TGTGCCAGCAGCTCGGGACAGGGAAGTGAAAAACTGTTTTTT
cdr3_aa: CASSSGQGSEKLFF

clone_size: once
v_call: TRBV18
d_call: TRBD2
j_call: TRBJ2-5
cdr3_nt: TGTGCCAGCTCACCACCGACTAGCGGGTGGGAGACCCAGTACTTC
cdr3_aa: CASSPPTSGWETQYF

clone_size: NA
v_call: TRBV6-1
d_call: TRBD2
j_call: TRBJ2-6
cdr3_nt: TGTGCCAGCAGTGAGGCTGTACTAGCGGGAGGGGTCTCTGGGGCCAACGTCCTGACTTTC
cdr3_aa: CASSEAVLAGGVSGANVLTF

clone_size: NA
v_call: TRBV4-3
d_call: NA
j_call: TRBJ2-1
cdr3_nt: TGCGCCAGCAGCCAGGGAAGCGGCTCCTACAATGAGCAGTTCTTC
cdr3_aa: CASSQGSGSYNEQFF

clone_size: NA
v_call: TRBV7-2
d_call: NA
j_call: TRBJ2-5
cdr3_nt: TGTGCCAGCAGCTCCGGGACACCTCAAGAGACCCAGTACTTC
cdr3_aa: CASSSGTPQETQYF

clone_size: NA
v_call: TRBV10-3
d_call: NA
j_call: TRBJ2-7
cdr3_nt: TGTGCCATCAGTGAAGGAGATTCGGGGTCCTACGAGCAGTACTTC
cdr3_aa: CAISEGDSGSYEQYF

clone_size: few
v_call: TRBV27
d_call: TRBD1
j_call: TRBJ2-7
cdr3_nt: TGTGCCAGCAGTTTATTTGGGACAGGGGCAGTCTACGAGCAGTACTTC
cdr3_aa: CASSLFGTGAVYEQYF

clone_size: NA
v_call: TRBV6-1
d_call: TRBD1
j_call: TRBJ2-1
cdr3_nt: TGTGCCAGCAGTGCCCTGACAGGGGGTACCTACAATGAGCAGTTCTTC
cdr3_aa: CASSALTGGTYNEQFF

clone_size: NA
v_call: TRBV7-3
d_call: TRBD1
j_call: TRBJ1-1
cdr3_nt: TGTGCCAGCAGCTCCGCAGCACAGGGGACTGAAGCTTTCTTT
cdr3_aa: CASSSAAQGTEAFF

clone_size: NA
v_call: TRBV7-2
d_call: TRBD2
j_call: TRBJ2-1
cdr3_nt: TGTGCCAGCAGCTCATACGGGACTAGCGGGTACAATGAGCAGTTCTTC
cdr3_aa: CASSSYGTSGYNEQFF

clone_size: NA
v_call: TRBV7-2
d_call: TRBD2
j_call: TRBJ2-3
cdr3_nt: TGTGCCAGCAGCTTAGCGCTTAATAGCGGGAGCCCAGATACGCAGTATTTT
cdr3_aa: CASSLALNSGSPDTQYF

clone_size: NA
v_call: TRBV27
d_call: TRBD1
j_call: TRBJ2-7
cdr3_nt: TGTGCCAGCAGTTTTAGGGACAGGGGGCGAAACGAGCAGTACTTC
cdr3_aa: CASSFRDRGRNEQYF

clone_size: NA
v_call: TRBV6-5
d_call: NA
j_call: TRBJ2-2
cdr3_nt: TGTGCCAGCTATGACAGAAGATGGACCGGGGAGCTGTTTTTT
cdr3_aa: CASYDRRWTGELFF

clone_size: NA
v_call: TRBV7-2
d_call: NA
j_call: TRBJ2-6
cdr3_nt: TGTGCCAGCAGCTTAGTAGGAAGCGTACAATCTGGGGCCAACGTCCTGACTTTC
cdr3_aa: CASSLVGSVQSGANVLTF

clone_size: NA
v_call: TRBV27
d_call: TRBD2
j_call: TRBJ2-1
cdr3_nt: TGTGCCAGCAGTTCACCGACTAGCGGGCCCGGCTATGAGCAGTTCTTC
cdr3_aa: CASSSPTSGPGYEQFF

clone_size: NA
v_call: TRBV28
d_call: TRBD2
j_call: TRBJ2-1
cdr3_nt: TGTGCCAGCAGTTTAAGTGGGAGCGGGAGCCGAGACAATGAGCAGTTCTTC
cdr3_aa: CASSLSGSGSRDNEQFF

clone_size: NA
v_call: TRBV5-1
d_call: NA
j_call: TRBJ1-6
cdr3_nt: TGCGCCAGCAGCTCAACAGTAGCGGATTCACCCCTCCACTTT
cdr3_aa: CASSSTVADSPLHF

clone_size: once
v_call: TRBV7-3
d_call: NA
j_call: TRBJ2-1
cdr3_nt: TGTGCCAGCAGCTTACAGAGCGGGTACAAGTTCTTC
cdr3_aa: CASSLQSGYKFF

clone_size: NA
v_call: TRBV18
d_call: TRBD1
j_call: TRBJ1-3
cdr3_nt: TGTGCCAGCTCACGTGGGACAGGCTCTGGAAACACCATATATTTT
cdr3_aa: CASSRGTGSGNTIYF

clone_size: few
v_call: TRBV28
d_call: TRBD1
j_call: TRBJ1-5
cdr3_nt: TGTGCCAGCAGTTCCCCTACAGGGGGGCATCAGCCCCAGCATTTT
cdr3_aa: CASSSPTGGHQPQHF

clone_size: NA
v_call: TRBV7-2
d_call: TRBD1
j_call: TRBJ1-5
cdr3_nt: TGTGCCAGCAGCCAACTGGGACAGCTCAATCAGCCCCAGCATTTT
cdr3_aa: CASSQLGQLNQPQHF

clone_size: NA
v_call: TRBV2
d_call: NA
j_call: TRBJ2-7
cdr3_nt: TGTGCCTGCCGGGTGGGCTCCTACGAGCAGTACTTC
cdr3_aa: CACRVGSYEQYF

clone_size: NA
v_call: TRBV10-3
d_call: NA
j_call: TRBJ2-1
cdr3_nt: TGTGCCATCAGTGAGGCTCCCGGAGCTAATGAGCAGTTCTTC
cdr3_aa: CAISEAPGANEQFF

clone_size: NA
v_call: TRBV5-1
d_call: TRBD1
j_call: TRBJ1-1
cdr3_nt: TGCGCCAGCAGCTTGGCAGGGGGTCCCACTGAAGCTTTCTTT
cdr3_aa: CASSLAGGPTEAFF

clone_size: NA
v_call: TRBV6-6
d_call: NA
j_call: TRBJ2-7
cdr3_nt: TGTGCCTCCGAGTCGGGGGGCGGAACCTACGAGCAGTACTTC
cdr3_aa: CASESGGGTYEQYF

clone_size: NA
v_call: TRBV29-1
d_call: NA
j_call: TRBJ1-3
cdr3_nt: TGCAGCGTTGACCCTGGGCCCGTGGCAGGAAACACCATATATTTT
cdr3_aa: CSVDPGPVAGNTIYF

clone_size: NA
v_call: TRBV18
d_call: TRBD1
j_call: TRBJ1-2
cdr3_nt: TGTGCCAGCTCACCAAGACCAGGGGGCACAACTCTCTATGGCTACACCTTC
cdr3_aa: CASSPRPGGTTLYGYTF

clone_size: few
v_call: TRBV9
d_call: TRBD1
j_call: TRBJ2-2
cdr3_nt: TGTGCCAGCAGCGTTGGACAGGGGCTCGACTACACCGGGGAGCTGTTTTTT
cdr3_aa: CASSVGQGLDYTGELFF

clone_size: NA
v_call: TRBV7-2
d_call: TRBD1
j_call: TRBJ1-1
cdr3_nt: TGTGCCAGCAGCCGACCGGGACAGGGCCCCGGCACTGAAGCTTTCTTT
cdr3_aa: CASSRPGQGPGTEAFF